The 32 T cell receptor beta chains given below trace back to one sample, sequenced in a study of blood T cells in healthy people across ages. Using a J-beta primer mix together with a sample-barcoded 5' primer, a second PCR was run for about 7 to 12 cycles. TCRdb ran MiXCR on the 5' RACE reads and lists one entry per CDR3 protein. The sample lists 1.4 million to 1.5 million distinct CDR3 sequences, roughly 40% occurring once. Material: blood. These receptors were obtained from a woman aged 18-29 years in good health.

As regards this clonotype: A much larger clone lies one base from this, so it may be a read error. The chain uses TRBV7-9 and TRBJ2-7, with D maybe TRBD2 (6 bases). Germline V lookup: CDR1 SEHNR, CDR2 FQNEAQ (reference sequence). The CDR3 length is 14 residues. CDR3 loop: CAGSLQEGHHEQYF. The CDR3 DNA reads TGTGCCGGCAGCCTCCAGGAGGGTCACCACGAGCAGTACTTC.

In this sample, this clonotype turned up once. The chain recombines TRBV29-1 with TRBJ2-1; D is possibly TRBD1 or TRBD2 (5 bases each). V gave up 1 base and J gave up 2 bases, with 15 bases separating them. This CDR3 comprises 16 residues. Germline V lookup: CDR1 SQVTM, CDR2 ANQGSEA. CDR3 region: CSVEGPEGITYNEQFF. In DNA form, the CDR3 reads TGCAGCGTTGAAGGCCCTGAGGGGATCACCTACAATGAGCAGTTCTTC.

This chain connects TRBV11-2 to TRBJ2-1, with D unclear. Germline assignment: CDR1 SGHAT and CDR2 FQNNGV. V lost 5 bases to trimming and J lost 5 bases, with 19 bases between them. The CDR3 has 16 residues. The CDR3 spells CASSPTAPQINNEQFF. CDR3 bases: TGTGCCAGCAGCCCAACCGCCCCTCAGATTAACAATGAGCAGTTCTTC.

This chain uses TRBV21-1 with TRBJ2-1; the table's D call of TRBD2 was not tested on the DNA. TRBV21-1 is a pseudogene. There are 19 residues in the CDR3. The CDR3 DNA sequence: TGTGCCAGCCCGTACAGGGACTACAGACCTTTAATCTCCTACAATGAGCAGTTCTTC. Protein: CASPYRDYRPLISYNEQFF.

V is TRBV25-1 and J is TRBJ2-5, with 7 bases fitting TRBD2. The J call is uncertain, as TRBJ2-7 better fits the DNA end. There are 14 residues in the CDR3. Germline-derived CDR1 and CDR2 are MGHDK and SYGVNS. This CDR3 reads CASTERGDFGEQYF. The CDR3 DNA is TGTGCCAGCACCGAACGGGGGGACTTCGGCGAGCAGTACTTC.

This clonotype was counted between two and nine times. The CDR3 nucleotides read TGCAGCGTTTGGACAGGGGGAAATCAGCCCCAGCATTTT. It is translated as CSVWTGGNQPQHF. The chain combines TRBV29-1 with TRBJ1-5; 10 bases map to TRBD1. Germline assignment: CDR1 SQVTM and CDR2 ANQGSEA. With 5 bases clipped from V and 4 bases from J, the junction kept 2 bases outside the gene matches. This CDR3 contains 13 residues.

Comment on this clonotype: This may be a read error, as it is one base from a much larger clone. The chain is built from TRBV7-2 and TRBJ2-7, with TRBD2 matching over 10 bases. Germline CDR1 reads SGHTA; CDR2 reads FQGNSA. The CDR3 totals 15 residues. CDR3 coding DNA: TGTGCCGGCAGCCCTAGCGGGGGTAGCTCCTACGAGCAGTACTTC. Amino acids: CAGSPSGGSSYEQYF.

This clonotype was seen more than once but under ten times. The CDR3 nucleotides read TGTGCCAGCAGTTCCGGGTCAGGGGGCAATCAGCCCCAGCATTTT. Protein sequence: CASSSGSGGNQPQHF. The chain has TRBV28 and TRBJ1-5, with a weak D call TRBD1 (6 bases). The V end was cut by 4 bases, the J end by 2 bases, with 12 bases between. The CDR3 length is 15 residues. In germline, CDR1 is MDHEN, CDR2 SYDVKM.

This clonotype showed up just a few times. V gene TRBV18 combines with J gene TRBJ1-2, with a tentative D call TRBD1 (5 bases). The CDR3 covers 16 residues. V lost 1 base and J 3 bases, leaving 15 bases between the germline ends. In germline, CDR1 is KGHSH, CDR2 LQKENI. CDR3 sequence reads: CASSPRRSGWDYGYTF. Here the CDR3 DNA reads TGTGCCAGCTCACCACGGAGGTCAGGGTGGGACTATGGCTACACCTTC.

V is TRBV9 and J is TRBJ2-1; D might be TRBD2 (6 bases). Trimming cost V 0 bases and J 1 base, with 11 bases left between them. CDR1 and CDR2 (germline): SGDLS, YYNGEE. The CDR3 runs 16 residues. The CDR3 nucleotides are TGTGCCAGCAGCGTAGGACCCGGGAGTTCCTACAATGAGCAGTTCTTC. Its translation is CASSVGPGSSYNEQFF.

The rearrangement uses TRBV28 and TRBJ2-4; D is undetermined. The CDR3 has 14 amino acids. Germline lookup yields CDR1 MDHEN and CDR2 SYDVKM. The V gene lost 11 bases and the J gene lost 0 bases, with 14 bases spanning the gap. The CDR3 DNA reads TGTGCCGCTTCTTCCATACTAGCCAAAAACATTCAGTACTTC. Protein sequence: CAASSILAKNIQYF.

CDR3 sequence (DNA): TGCAGCGGAGAATGGGGCCCCTACAATGAGCAGTACTTC. Translated, it gives CSGEWGPYNEQYF. J is TRBJ2-1 and V is TRBV29-1, with D maybe TRBD1 (5 bases). The J call may be mistaken, given a closer DNA end match to TRBJ2-7. This CDR3 region has 13 residues. Germline lookup yields CDR1 SQVTM and CDR2 ANQGSEA.

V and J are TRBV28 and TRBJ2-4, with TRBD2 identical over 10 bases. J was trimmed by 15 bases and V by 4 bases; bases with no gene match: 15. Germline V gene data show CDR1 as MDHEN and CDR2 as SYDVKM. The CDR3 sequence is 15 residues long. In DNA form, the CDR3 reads TGTGCCAGCAGTTCCCCACCTAGCGGGAGCCCTTGGGGGTACTTC. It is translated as CASSSPPSGSPWGYF.

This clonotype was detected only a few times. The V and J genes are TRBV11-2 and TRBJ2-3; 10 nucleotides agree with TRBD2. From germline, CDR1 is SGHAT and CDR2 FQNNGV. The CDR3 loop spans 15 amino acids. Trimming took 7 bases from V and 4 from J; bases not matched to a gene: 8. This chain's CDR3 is CASNVGAGGPDTQYF. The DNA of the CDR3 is TGTGCCAGCAACGTAGGAGCGGGAGGGCCAGATACGCAGTATTTT.

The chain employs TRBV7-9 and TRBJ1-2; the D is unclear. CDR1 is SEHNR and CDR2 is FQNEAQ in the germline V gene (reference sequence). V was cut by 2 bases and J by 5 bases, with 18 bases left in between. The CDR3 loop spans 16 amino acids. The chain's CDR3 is CASSLREQKALYGYTF. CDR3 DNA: TGTGCCAGCAGCTTAAGGGAGCAAAAAGCCCTTTATGGCTACACCTTC.

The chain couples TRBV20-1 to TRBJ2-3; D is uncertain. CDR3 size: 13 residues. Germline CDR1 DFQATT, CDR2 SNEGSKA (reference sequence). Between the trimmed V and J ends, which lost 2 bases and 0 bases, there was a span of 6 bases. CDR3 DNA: TGCAGTGCTAGACGGAGAAGCACAGATACGCAGTATTTT. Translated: CSARRRSTDTQYF.

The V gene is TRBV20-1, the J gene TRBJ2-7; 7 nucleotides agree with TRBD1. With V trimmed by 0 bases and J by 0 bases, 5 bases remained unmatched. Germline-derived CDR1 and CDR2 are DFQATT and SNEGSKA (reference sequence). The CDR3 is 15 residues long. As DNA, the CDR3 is TGCAGTGCTAGAGAACAGGGGTTCAGCTCCTACGAGCAGTACTTC. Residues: CSAREQGFSSYEQYF.

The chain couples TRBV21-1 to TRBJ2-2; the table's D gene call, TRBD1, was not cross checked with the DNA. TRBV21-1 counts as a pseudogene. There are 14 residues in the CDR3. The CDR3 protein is CASSKATPPGELFF. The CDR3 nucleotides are TGTGCCAGCAGCAAAGCGACGCCCCCCGGGGAGCTGTTTTTT.

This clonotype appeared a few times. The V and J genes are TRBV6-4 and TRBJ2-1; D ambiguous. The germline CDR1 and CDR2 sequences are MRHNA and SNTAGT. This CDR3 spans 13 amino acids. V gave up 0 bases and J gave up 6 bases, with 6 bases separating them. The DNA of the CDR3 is TGTGCCAGCAGTGACTCGCCAGGCAATGAGCAGTTCTTC. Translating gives CASSDSPGNEQFF.

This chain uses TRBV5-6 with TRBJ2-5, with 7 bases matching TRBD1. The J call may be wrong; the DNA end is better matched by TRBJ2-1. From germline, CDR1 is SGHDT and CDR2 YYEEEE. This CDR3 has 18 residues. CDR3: CASSALTGKRLLEETQFF. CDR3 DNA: TGTGCCAGCAGCGCATTGACAGGGAAGAGACTACTGGAAGAGACCCAGTTCTTC.

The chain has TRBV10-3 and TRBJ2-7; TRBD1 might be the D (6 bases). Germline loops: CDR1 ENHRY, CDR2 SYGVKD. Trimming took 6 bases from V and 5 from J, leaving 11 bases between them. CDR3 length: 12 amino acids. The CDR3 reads CAIRKDSDEQYF. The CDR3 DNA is TGTGCCATCAGAAAGGACAGCGACGAGCAGTACTTC.

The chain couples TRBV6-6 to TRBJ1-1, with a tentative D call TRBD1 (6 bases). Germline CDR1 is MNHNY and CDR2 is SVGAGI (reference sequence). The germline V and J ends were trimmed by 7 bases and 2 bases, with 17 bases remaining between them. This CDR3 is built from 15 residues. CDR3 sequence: CASTLTGISNTEAFF. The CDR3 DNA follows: TGTGCCAGCACCCTCACAGGGATCAGTAACACTGAAGCTTTCTTT.

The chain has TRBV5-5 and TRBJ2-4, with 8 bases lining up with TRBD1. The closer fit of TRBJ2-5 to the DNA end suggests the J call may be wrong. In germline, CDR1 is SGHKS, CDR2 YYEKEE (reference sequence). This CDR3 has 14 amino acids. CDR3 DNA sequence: TGTGCCAGCAGCCCCCCGGGACAGGTCGGGACCCAGTACTTC. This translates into CASSPPGQVGTQYF.

Here the CDR3 DNA reads TGTGCCAGCAGCCTCCTCCTCCGGGACAGCCTTAATGAAAAACTGTTTTTT. Its translation: CASSLLLRDSLNEKLFF. The V gene is TRBV5-5, the J gene TRBJ1-4, with 7 bases that match TRBD1. The CDR3 spans 17 residues. Per the germline V gene, CDR1 is SGHKS and CDR2 is YYEKEE (reference sequence). V lost 4 bases, J lost 4 bases, and 13 bases stayed unmatched.

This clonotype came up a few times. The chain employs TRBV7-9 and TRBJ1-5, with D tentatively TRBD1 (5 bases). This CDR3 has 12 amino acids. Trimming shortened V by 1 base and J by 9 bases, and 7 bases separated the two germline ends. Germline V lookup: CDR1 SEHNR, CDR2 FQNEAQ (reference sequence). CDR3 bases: TGTGCCAGCAGCTTAGAGGGGTTGCCCCAGCATTTT. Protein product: CASSLEGLPQHF.

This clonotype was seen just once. CDR3 protein: CAWSFGWSYEQYF. Here the CDR3 DNA reads TGTGCCTGGAGTTTTGGCTGGTCCTACGAGCAGTACTTC. The chain is built from TRBV30 and TRBJ2-7; D unclear. The CDR3 runs to 13 residues. Germline assignment: CDR1 GTSNPN and CDR2 SVGIG (reference sequence). Trimming cost V 2 bases and J 1 base, with 9 bases left between them.

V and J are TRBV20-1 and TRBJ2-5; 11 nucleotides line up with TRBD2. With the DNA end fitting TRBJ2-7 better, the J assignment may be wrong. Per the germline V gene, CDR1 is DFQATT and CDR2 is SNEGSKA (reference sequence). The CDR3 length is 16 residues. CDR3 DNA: TGCAGTGCACCATGGGCGACTAGCGGGGAGACTTACGAGCAGTACTTC. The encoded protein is CSAPWATSGETYEQYF.

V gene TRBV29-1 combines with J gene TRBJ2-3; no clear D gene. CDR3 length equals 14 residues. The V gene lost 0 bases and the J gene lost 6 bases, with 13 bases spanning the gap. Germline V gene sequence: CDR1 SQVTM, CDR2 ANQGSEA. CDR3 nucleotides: TGCAGCGTTGAAGATATTCTCGGGCGGGATACGCAGTATTTT. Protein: CSVEDILGRDTQYF.

CDR3 nucleotide sequence: TGTGCCAGCAGCTTGGGGGAAGGGACTAAAGCTTTCTTT. Residues: CASSLGEGTKAFF. The chain is built from TRBV7-9 and TRBJ1-1, with D possibly matching TRBD1 (5 bases). Trimming removed 3 bases from V and 9 bases from J, with 14 bases in between. The germline CDR1 and CDR2 sequences are SEHNR and FQNEAQ (reference sequence). The CDR3 sequence is 13 residues long. The variable domain in full, completed from reference TRBV7-9 and TRBJ1-1, reads DTGVSQNPRHKITKRGQNVTFRCDPISEHNRLYWYRQTLGQGPEFLTYFQNEAQLEKSRLLSDRFSAERPKGSFSTLEIQRTEQGDSAMYLCASSLGEGTKAFFGQGTRLTVV.

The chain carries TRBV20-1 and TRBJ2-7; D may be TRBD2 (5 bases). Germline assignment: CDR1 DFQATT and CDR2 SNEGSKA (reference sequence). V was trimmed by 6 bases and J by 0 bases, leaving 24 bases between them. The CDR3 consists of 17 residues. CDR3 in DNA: TGCAGTGCCCCCGGTGAACTCGGGGAACCACCCTCCTACGAGCAGTACTTC. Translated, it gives CSAPGELGEPPSYEQYF.

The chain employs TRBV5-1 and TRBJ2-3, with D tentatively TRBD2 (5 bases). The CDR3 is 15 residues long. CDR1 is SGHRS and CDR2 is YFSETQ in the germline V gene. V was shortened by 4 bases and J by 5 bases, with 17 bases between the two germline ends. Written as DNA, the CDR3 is TGCGCCAGCAGCCTGGAGGACGGGGAAGAAGATACGCAGTATTTT. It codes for CASSLEDGEEDTQYF.

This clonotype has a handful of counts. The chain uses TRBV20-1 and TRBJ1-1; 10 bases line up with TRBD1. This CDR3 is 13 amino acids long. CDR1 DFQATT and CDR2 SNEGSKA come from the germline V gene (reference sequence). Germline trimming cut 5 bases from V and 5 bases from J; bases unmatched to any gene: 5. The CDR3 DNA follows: TGCAGTGCTCCTGGACAGGGGGTAACTGAAGCTTTCTTT. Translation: CSAPGQGVTEAFF.